This TCR beta chain was obtained from a study of long-term antiretroviral therapy in people with HIV. With V trimmed by 5 bases and J by 2 bases, 3 bases remained unmatched. Germline V lookup: CDR1 MNHNY, CDR2 SVGAGI (reference sequence). CDR3 length: 13 amino acids. It was version v3.0 of the immunoSEQ assay that was run at survey level. Sequencing used immunoSEQ multiplex PCR; TCRdb keeps in-frame clones, though not all of them. The sample has approximately 25,000 clones; 65% to 90% are singletons. At minimum, one pre-ART and two post-ART PBMC samples were obtained from each donor. Note on this clone: Antigen unknown.

Study results and caveats: Records did not include ART adherence, viral resistance or therapy changes.

This TCR derives from a man in his forties or fifties with HIV. This sample comprised unsorted PBMCs, obtained 1.2 years after starting antiretroviral therapy. The chain uses TRBV6-6 and TRBJ2-7; 7 bases match TRBD1. The CDR3 DNA sequence: TGTGCCAGCAGTCACGACAGGGCCTACGAGCAGTACTTC. Translation: CASSHDRAYEQYF.